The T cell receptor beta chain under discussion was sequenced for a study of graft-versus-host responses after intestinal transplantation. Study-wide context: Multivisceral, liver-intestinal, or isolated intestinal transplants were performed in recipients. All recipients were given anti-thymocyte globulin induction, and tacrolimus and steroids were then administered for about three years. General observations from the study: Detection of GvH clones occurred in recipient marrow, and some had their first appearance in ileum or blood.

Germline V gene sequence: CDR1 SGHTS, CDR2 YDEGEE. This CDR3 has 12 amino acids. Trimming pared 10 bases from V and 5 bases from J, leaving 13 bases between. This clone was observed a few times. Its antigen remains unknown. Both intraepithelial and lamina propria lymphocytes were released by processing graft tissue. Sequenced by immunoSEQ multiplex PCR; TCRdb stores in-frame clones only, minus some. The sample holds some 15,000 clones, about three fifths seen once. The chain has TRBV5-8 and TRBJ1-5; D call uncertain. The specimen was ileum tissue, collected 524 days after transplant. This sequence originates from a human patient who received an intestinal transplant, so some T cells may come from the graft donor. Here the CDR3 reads CAGGRDYQPQHF. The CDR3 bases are TGTGCCGGTGGGCGGGATTATCAGCCCCAGCATTTT.